The 4 T cell receptor beta chains presented below share a single source sample, sequenced in a study of T cells after yellow fever vaccination. TCRdb recomputed calls from the 5' RACE reads with MiXCR, one row per CDR3 protein. In the table there are about 120,000 distinct CDR3 sequences, about 7.8% of which are singletons. The starting material was CD4+ T cells sorted from PBMCs, obtained roughly seven weeks after the first yellow fever vaccination. The source of these receptors is a man between 18 and 29 years old who received the YFV17D yellow fever vaccine.

This clonotype was counted at least ten times. This chain joins TRBV4-3 and TRBJ2-1; D gene unclear. CDR1 and CDR2 from the germline V gene are LGHNA and YSLEER. CDR3 size: 13 residues. Trimming shortened V by 0 bases and J by 3 bases, and 3 bases separated the two germline ends. The CDR3 DNA reads as TGCGCCAGCAGCCAAGAGGTCTACAATGAGCAGTTCTTC. Translated, it gives CASSQEVYNEQFF.

At least ten counts were recorded for this clonotype. V and J are TRBV25-1 and TRBJ2-2; D gene ambiguous. CDR1 is MGHDK and CDR2 is SYGVNS in the germline V gene. Trimming shortened V by 5 bases and J by 0 bases, and 7 bases separated the two germline ends. The CDR3 spans 14 residues. The CDR3: CASSWAANTGELFF. The CDR3 DNA reads TGTGCCAGCAGTTGGGCGGCGAACACCGGGGAGCTGTTTTTT.

This clonotype was detected ten times or more. The J gene is TRBJ2-7, the V gene TRBV7-2; 9 bases are a match to TRBD1. CDR1 is SGHTA, CDR2 FQGNSA, per germline. Germline trimming cut 4 bases from V and 0 bases from J; bases unmatched to any gene: 7. This CDR3 has 16 residues. Here the CDR3 reads CASSYTGGPSSYEQYF. CDR3 sequence (DNA): TGTGCCAGCAGCTATACAGGGGGCCCCAGCTCCTACGAGCAGTACTTC.

The J gene is TRBJ2-5, the V gene TRBV30; TRBD2 aligns across 7 bases. This CDR3 contains 14 residues. V shed 1 base and J 5 bases; nucleotides not matched to a gene: 7. Germline CDR1 reads GTSNPN; CDR2 reads SVGIG (reference sequence). DNA for the CDR3: TGTGCCTGGAGTGGAGGACTGGGGGGGGAGACCCAGTACTTC. Translation: CAWSGGLGGETQYF. Combining the CDR3 with reference TRBV30 and TRBJ2-5 gives the whole variable domain SQTIHQWPATLVQPVGSPLSLECTVEGTSNPNLYWYRQAAGRGLQLLFYSVGIGQISSEVPQNLSASRPQDRQFILSSKKLLLSDSGFYLCAWSGGLGGETQYFGPGTRLLVL.